This record looks at one TCR beta chain sequence and its context. Its antigen is still unknown. Between the trimmed V and J ends, which lost 3 bases and 0 bases, there was a span of 15 bases. The CDR3 has 16 residues. CDR1 SGHNT and CDR2 YYREEE come from the germline V gene (reference sequence). Each of the donors was a healthy bone marrow donor. The data belong to a study of cytomegalovirus exposure and HLA in healthy donors. Findings and limits, study-wide: Most of the TCR beta V segments (in an earlier analysis) were productive either about 87% or about 30% of the time.

The primer mix had 60 Vbeta and 13 Jbeta primers. Only in-frame clones appear in the TCRdb table, and some are missing; sequencing was by immunoSEQ multiplex PCR. The sample carries 95,000 to 150,000 clones, roughly 80% recorded once. The clonotype originates from a woman in her thirties or forties in good health and CMV-seronegative. This chain connects TRBV5-4 to TRBJ1-1, with a tentative D call TRBD1 (6 bases). Sequencing used PBMCs. The CDR3 sequence is CASSSGGTTMNTEAFF. Here the CDR3 DNA reads TGTGCCAGCAGCTCGGGGGGCACAACGATGAACACTGAAGCTTTCTTT. Using reference TRBV5-4 and TRBJ1-1 for the parts outside the CDR3, the full variable domain is ETGVTQSPTHLIKTRGQQVTLRCSSQSGHNTVSWYQQALGQGPQFIFQYYREEENGRGNFPPRFSGLQFPNYSSELNVNALELDDSALYLCASSSGGTTMNTEAFFGQGTRLTVV.